This is a list of T cell receptor beta chains from one sample in a study of regulatory T cells in long-lasting Graves disease. MiXCR, applied by TCRdb to the multiplex PCR reads, yields one record per CDR3 protein. The sample contains a few hundred thousand distinct CDR3 sequences, about 12% of which appear only once. The same data also contributed to another study, on T cells in Graves' hyperthyroidism and ophthalmopathy.

The material sequenced was peripheral blood mononuclear cells (PBMCs), taken at new diagnosis, from a patient treated with antithyroid drugs. These receptor sequences come from a woman younger than 35 with Graves disease. CDR3s include the opening cysteine and the closing phenylalanine or tryptophan. D genes are given only for firm matches. Clone size appears in some rows only: once, few, many, or a class for an expanded clone.

V	size	D	J	DNA	CDR3
TRBV5-5	few	TRBD1	TRBJ1-1	TGTGCCAGCAGCGGGGGGGAGGGGGCGAGGGCTTTCTTT	CASSGGEGARAFF
TRBV5-1	many	TRBD1	TRBJ2-2	TGCGCCAGCAGCTTGGTCGGACAGGGGTACACCGGGGAGCTGTTTTTT	CASSLVGQGYTGELFF
TRBV7-3	many	.	TRBJ2-1	TGTGCCAGCAGCCAGACTAGTTACAATGAGCAGTTCTTC	CASSQTSYNEQFF
TRBV27	many	.	TRBJ2-1	TGTGCCAGCAGTTTGGAGGCAGGTAGCTCCTACAATGAGCAGTTCTTC	CASSLEAGSSYNEQFF
TRBV4-3	few	.	TRBJ1-1	TGCGCCAGCAGCCAAGAGGCGGGGACTGAAGCTTTCTTT	CASSQEAGTEAFF
TRBV28	many	.	TRBJ2-1	TGTGCCAGCAGCCTGTCTTTGAATTTTCCCTACAATGAGCAGTTCTTC	CASSLSLNFPYNEQFF
TRBV6-5	.	.	TRBJ2-5	TGTGCCAGCAGTTACTCCTGGGTAGCCCAAGAGACCCAGTACTTC	CASSYSWVAQETQYF
TRBV11-2	.	TRBD2	TRBJ2-3	TGTGCCAGCAGCCCCCATTCCCGACTAGCGGGGGCCACAGATACGCAGTATTTT	CASSPHSRLAGATDTQYF
TRBV28	many	TRBD1	TRBJ2-1	TGCGCCAGCAGCCCGGGACAGATTTCCTACAATGAGCAGTTCTTC	CASSPGQISYNEQFF
TRBV4-2	.	TRBD1	TRBJ1-2	TGTGCCAGCAGCCTATCAGGGACAGGGGCGGATGGCTACACCTTC	CASSLSGTGADGYTF
TRBV7-2	many	.	TRBJ2-1	TGTGCCAGCAGCTTAGTCGGGGCGGGGCGTGAGCAGTTCTTC	CASSLVGAGREQFF
TRBV5-8	many	TRBD1	TRBJ1-5	TGTGCCAGCAGCTTGATGACAGGGACTTATAGCAATCAGCCCCAGCATTTT	CASSLMTGTYSNQPQHF
TRBV6-1	many	.	TRBJ1-3	TGTGCCAGCAGTGGTGCCGGGGCGGACAACTGGAACACCATATATTTT	CASSGAGADNWNTIYF
TRBV3-1	many	TRBD1	TRBJ2-1	TGTGCCAGCAGCCAATTCGGATCAGAGGGACAGGGAGGTAATGAGCAGTTCTTC	CASSQFGSEGQGGNEQFF
TRBV27	.	.	TRBJ1-1	TGTGCCAGCAGTATTGGACCCCGGGTCACTGAAGCTTTCTTT	CASSIGPRVTEAFF
TRBV5-4	.	TRBD2	TRBJ2-1	TGTGCCAGCTCTAGCGGGGGGGATTACAATGAGCAGTTCTTC	CASSSGGDYNEQFF
TRBV6-1	many	.	TRBJ1-1	TGTGCCAGCAGCGGCCGGACAGCCTATAACACTGAAGCTTTCTTT	CASSGRTAYNTEAFF
TRBV20-1	many	TRBD2	TRBJ2-3	TGCAGTGCTCAGCAACCATGGACTAGCGGGAGGACAGATACGCAGTATTTT	CSAQQPWTSGRTDTQYF
TRBV20-1	many	TRBD2	TRBJ2-3	TGCAGTGCCAAAGCCGCGGGGGGACCTACGCAGTATTTT	CSAKAAGGPTQYF
TRBV5-4	.	TRBD2	TRBJ2-1	TGTGCCAGCAGCTTGTTATTCTCTGGAGCGGGGTCTTACAATGAGCAGTTCTTC	CASSLLFSGAGSYNEQFF
TRBV12-3/TRBV12-4	few	.	TRBJ2-3	TGTGCCAGCAGCCGTTCTGGCGGGCTTCGCACAGATACGCAGTATTTT	CASSRSGGLRTDTQYF
TRBV19	.	TRBD1	TRBJ2-7	TGTGCCAGTAGTAGACGGGACAGGGGTGCCTACGAGCAGTACTTC	CASSRRDRGAYEQYF
TRBV12-5	many	.	TRBJ2-1	TGTGCTAGTGGTTTGCCTACCGGGACGGTTTTTTCCTACAATGAGCAGTTCTTC	CASGLPTGTVFSYNEQFF
TRBV19	few	TRBD2	TRBJ2-7	TGTGCCAGTAGTTTGGGGACTAGCGGTCCGACATACGAGCAGTACTTC	CASSLGTSGPTYEQYF
TRBV20-1	many	.	TRBJ2-3	TGCAGTCCCCGGCCGAGGGTATTCACAGATACGCAGTATTTT	CSPRPRVFTDTQYF
TRBV20-1	.	TRBD1	TRBJ1-6	TGCAGTGCTAGAGATAGGATGAGACAGGGAAACAATTCACCCCTCCACTTT	CSARDRMRQGNNSPLHF
TRBV9	.	.	TRBJ1-2	TGTGCCAGCAGCGCCGGACGCGACTATGGCTACACCTTC	CASSAGRDYGYTF
TRBV20-1	many	TRBD2	TRBJ2-3	TGCAGTGCTAGAGTTGCGGGGGGACACGCTAGCACAGATACGCAGTATTTT	CSARVAGGHASTDTQYF
TRBV20-1	many	.	TRBJ1-6	TGCAGTGCCCTAGGGGGGGGGAGCTCCTATAATTCACCCCTCCACTTT	CSALGGGSSYNSPLHF
TRBV4-1	few	.	TRBJ1-2	TGCGCGGGGGGGGGGGTATATGGCTACACCTTC	CAGGGVYGYTF
TRBV7-2	few	TRBD1	TRBJ1-1	TGTGCCAGCAGCCGAATGGGGGGGACAGTGATGAACACTGAAGCTTTCTTT	CASSRMGGTVMNTEAFF
TRBV5-5	.	.	TRBJ1-6	TGTGCCAGCAGCCCTTCGAAATGGGGGAATTCACCCCTCCACTTT	CASSPSKWGNSPLHF
TRBV6-2/TRBV6-3	many	.	TRBJ1-1	TGTGCCAGCAGCCAAGGACGGGAAGAAGCTTTCTTT	CASSQGREEAFF
TRBV27	.	.	TRBJ2-1	TGTGCCAGCTGCTGTGGCGGGGACACCTACAATGAGCAGTTCTTC	CASCCGGDTYNEQFF
TRBV28	many	TRBD1	TRBJ2-3	TGTGCCAGCCCCCCCCGCGGAGTTTTGGGACAGGGGTCGACAGATACGCAGTATTTT	CASPPRGVLGQGSTDTQYF
TRBV12-3/TRBV12-4	many	.	TRBJ2-5	TGTGCCAGCACCCCTCAGGTGGCCGGAGAGACCCAGTACTTC	CASTPQVAGETQYF
TRBV7-9	.	TRBD1	TRBJ1-1	TGTGCCAGCAGCTTAGCGCAGGGGGGGGAAAACACTGAAGCTTTCTTT	CASSLAQGGENTEAFF
TRBV7-2	many	.	TRBJ1-2	TGTGCCAGCAGGTATAATGGGCCGGCCTATGGCTACACCTTC	CASRYNGPAYGYTF
TRBV6-2/TRBV6-3	few	.	TRBJ2-1	TGTGCCAGCAGTTATTGGGACTACAATGAGCAGTTCTTC	CASSYWDYNEQFF
TRBV3-1	many	.	TRBJ1-1	TGTGCCAGCAGCCAGGGGCTTGAGACTGAAGCTTTCTTT	CASSQGLETEAFF
TRBV10-3	.	TRBD2	TRBJ2-1	TGTGCCATCAGTGGACTAGCGGGGCTCAACAATGAGCAGTTCTTC	CAISGLAGLNNEQFF
TRBV12-3/TRBV12-4	many	TRBD1	TRBJ1-2	TGTGCCAGCAGGCCGGGACAGGGGGCGCAGGTCTATGGCTACACCTTC	CASRPGQGAQVYGYTF
TRBV20-1	.	.	TRBJ1-3	TGCAGTGCTAGGGGTATCATTGGAAACACCATATATTTT	CSARGIIGNTIYF
TRBV15	.	TRBD2	TRBJ2-1	TGTGCCACCAGCTGGTCTAGCGGTACCCTAAGTGAGCAGTTCTTC	CATSWSSGTLSEQFF
TRBV7-9	.	.	TRBJ1-5	TGTGCCAGCAGCTTAGCGGGGCAGGGGACCAATCAGCCCCAGCATTTT	CASSLAGQGTNQPQHF
TRBV4-3	many	.	TRBJ1-1	TGCGCCAGCAGCCAAGGGGGCTCGGACCCAAACACTGAAGCTTTCTTT	CASSQGGSDPNTEAFF
TRBV11-1	.	.	TRBJ1-6	TGTGCCAGCAGCTGGAGGGGCTCACCATCACCCCTCCACTTT	CASSWRGSPSPLHF
TRBV12-3/TRBV12-4	many	TRBD2	TRBJ2-1	TGTGCCAGCATCACTAGCGGTTCCTACAATGAGCAGTTCTTC	CASITSGSYNEQFF
TRBV7-2	few	.	TRBJ1-2	TGTGCCAGCAGGCAAAATATCGGGCAGCTCTTGAACTATGGCTACACCTTC	CASRQNIGQLLNYGYTF
TRBV19	few	.	TRBJ1-4	TGTGCCAGTAGAGAGTCCGGGTTTCGAGGAAAACTGTTTTTT	CASRESGFRGKLFF
TRBV9	many	.	TRBJ2-1	TGTGCCAGCAGCTTTACCGGGGGGCGGTACAATGAGCAGTTCTTC	CASSFTGGRYNEQFF
TRBV20-1	few	.	TRBJ1-1	TGCAGTGCTATGATAGGACAGTATGAAGCTTTCTTT	CSAMIGQYEAFF
TRBV5-6	.	.	TRBJ1-6	TGTGCCAGCAGCTGGGGTTTGAATCGATCACCCCTCCACTTT	CASSWGLNRSPLHF
TRBV7-6	many	TRBD2	TRBJ2-1	TGTGCCAGCAGCTTAGCGCGGGCTAGCGGGAGGGCCTACAATGAGCAGTTCTTC	CASSLARASGRAYNEQFF